Shown below are 18 T cell receptor beta chains from a single sample sequenced in a study of T cell responses to AZD1222 COVID-19 vaccine (dated by TCRdb to about 2021). The method was the immunoSEQ multiplex PCR assay. Imported from immuneACCESS, the table was reduced by TCRdb to in-frame sequences with V and J called. These copies leave out some clones; in studies compared against another copy, an unresolved V gene accounts for under half, and the cause of the remainder is not known. The sample table lists some 200,000 clones, roughly 94% of them with a count of one. The top ten constitute roughly 1.8% of the sample. The intended sense of this specimen's time point label: about 28 days (+/-7) after the second vaccine dose. What this sample's treatment or condition label stands for: meningococcal conjugate vaccine given as trial control. The sample consisted of peripheral blood, taken 28 days after the second dose of the MenACWY control vaccine. These receptors originate from an adult who received the MenACWY meningococcal vaccine as a control.

V is TRBV10-1 and J is TRBJ2-2; D tentatively reads TRBD1 or TRBD2 (5 bases each). This CDR3 spans 11 amino acids. Trimming took 4 bases from V and 10 from J, leaving 7 bases between them. Germline loops: CDR1 WNHNN, CDR2 SYGVQD (reference sequence). CDR3 bases: TGCGCCAGCAGTGGGGGGAAGGAGCTGTTTTTT. Translated: CASSGGKELFF.

The chain is built from TRBV7-9 and TRBJ2-5; D is undetermined. The germline gives CDR1 SEHNR, CDR2 FQNEAQ (reference sequence). Trimming stripped 2 bases from V and 2 bases from J, with 3 bases between. The CDR3 totals 12 residues. CDR3 sequence (DNA): TGTGCCAGCAGCTTACAGCAAGAGACCCAGTACTTC. Translated: CASSLQQETQYF.

The chain links TRBV19 to TRBJ2-2, with 9 bases that match TRBD2. In germline, CDR1 is LNHDA, CDR2 SQIVND (reference sequence). The ends lost 6 bases at V and 0 bases at J; junction bases unmatched: 2. The CDR3 sequence is 15 residues long. The chain's CDR3 is CASRTSGSNTGELFF. The CDR3, as DNA: TGTGCCAGTAGGACTAGCGGATCGAACACCGGGGAGCTGTTTTTT.

The rearrangement links TRBV5-1 to TRBJ1-2, with 11 bases that match TRBD1. With 4 bases clipped from V and 5 bases from J, the junction kept 4 bases outside the gene matches. The CDR3 runs 14 residues. CDR1 and CDR2 (germline): SGHRS, YFSETQ. The CDR3 DNA reads TGCGCCAGCAGCGAAGGGACAGGGGGGTATGGCTACACCTTC. Residues: CASSEGTGGYGYTF.

The chain joins TRBV5-4 to TRBJ2-6, with D uncertain. CDR1 is SGHNT, CDR2 YYREEE, per germline (reference sequence). Trimming shortened V by 0 bases and J by 0 bases, and 7 bases separated the two germline ends. CDR3 length: 16 amino acids. The CDR3 DNA is TGTGCCAGCAGCTTGGGGTTCGGCTCTGGGGCCAACGTCCTGACTTTC. Its translation is CASSLGFGSGANVLTF.

The chain recombines TRBV4-3 with TRBJ2-7; 8 bases fit TRBD1. In germline, CDR1 is LGHNA, CDR2 YSLEER. After removal of 0 bases from V and 7 bases from J, the junction contained 14 bases not matched to a gene. This CDR3 is built from 17 residues. CDR3 loop: CASSQEGARGRFEEQYF. CDR3 nucleotides: TGCGCCAGCAGCCAAGAAGGGGCCAGGGGGCGGTTTGAGGAGCAGTACTTC.

This chain uses TRBV2 with TRBJ1-5; 7 positions agree with TRBD1. Per the germline V gene, CDR1 is SNHLY and CDR2 is FYNNEI. With 6 bases clipped from V and 4 bases from J, the junction kept 9 bases outside the gene matches. This CDR3 is built from 15 residues. CDR3 sequence: CASSFGGDRNQPQHF. The CDR3 coding sequence is TGTGCCAGCAGCTTCGGTGGGGACAGAAATCAGCCCCAGCATTTT.

The chain combines TRBV27 with TRBJ1-6; 7 bases agree with TRBD1. This CDR3 has 16 residues. The germline V gene has CDR1 MNHEY and CDR2 SMNVEV (reference sequence). The V gene end was trimmed by 6 bases and the J gene end by 4 bases; junction bases not matched to a gene: 9. The CDR3 DNA reads TGTGCCAGCAGGGACCAAGGGACAGTTTATAATTCACCCCTCCACTTT. The encoded protein is CASRDQGTVYNSPLHF.

The chain employs TRBV11-3 and TRBJ2-3; D gene unclear. This CDR3 spans 14 amino acids. Germline CDR1 is SGHNT and CDR2 is YENEEA. V was clipped by 3 bases and J by 4 bases, with 11 bases between them. CDR3: CASSLGGSADTQYF. The CDR3 DNA reads TGTGCCAGCAGCTTGGGCGGCAGCGCAGATACGCAGTATTTT.

The chain carries TRBV28 and TRBJ1-5; unclear D gene. The germline gives CDR1 MDHEN, CDR2 SYDVKM. Deletions cut 1 base from V and 8 bases from J, with 15 bases between. This CDR3 contains 15 residues. The CDR3 DNA is TGTGCCAGCAGTTTATTAGGAAGGGAGGGAGAGCCCCAGCATTTT. Amino acid sequence: CASSLLGREGEPQHF.

This clone was observed a handful of times. V and J are TRBV11-1 and TRBJ2-7, with D possibly being TRBD1 (5 bases). V was shortened by 1 base and J by 5 bases, with 12 bases between the two germline ends. The CDR3 consists of 14 residues. From germline, CDR1 is SGHAT and CDR2 FQDESV (reference sequence). The CDR3 DNA reads as TGTGCCAGCAGCTTAGAACTCCAGGGTAACGAGCAGTACTTC. Translation: CASSLELQGNEQYF.

This clone was picked up one time. V and J are TRBV7-3 and TRBJ1-1, with no clear D. The CDR3 is 15 residues long. CDR1 and CDR2 from the germline V gene are SGHTA and FQGTGA. Trimming stripped 0 bases from V and 0 bases from J, with 8 bases between. CDR3: CASSLTLTVNTEAFF. CDR3 bases: TGTGCCAGCAGCTTAACCTTGACGGTGAACACTGAAGCTTTCTTT. Together with reference TRBV7-3 and TRBJ1-1, the CDR3 gives the full variable domain: GAGVSQTPSNKVTEKGKYVELRCDPISGHTALYWYRQSLGQGPEFLIYFQGTGAADDSGLPNDRFFAVRPEGSVSTLKIQRTERGDSAVYLCASSLTLTVNTEAFFGQGTRLTVV.

This chain joins TRBV19 and TRBJ1-2; 7 positions match TRBD1. The germline V gene encodes CDR1 LNHDA and CDR2 SQIVND (reference sequence). Germline trimming cut 7 bases from V and 3 bases from J; bases unmatched to any gene: 5. The CDR3 runs to 13 residues. This CDR3 is CASTVGTDYGYTF. The CDR3 DNA is TGTGCCAGTACCGTTGGGACAGACTATGGCTACACCTTC.

The V call is TRBV2, the J call TRBJ1-5; tentatively, D is TRBD1 (6 bases). Looked up from germline, CDR1 is SNHLY and CDR2 is FYNNEI. There are 15 residues in the CDR3. The V end was cut by 5 bases, the J end by 3 bases, with 14 bases between. CDR3 loop: CASSKSGQINQPQHF. The CDR3 DNA reads as TGTGCCAGCAGTAAGTCGGGACAAATCAATCAGCCCCAGCATTTT.

The rearrangement links TRBV3-1 (or the pseudogene TRBV3-2) to TRBJ2-5; D is possibly TRBD1 or TRBD2 (5 bases each). V shed 4 bases and J shed 5 bases, with 5 bases lying between them. This CDR3 has 11 residues. Germline CDR1 LGHDT, CDR2 YNNKEL (reference sequence). The CDR3 here is CASSRGETQYF. In DNA, the CDR3 is TGTGCCAGCAGCCGGGGGGAGACCCAGTACTTC.

This clone showed up just once. The rearrangement joins TRBV5-6 to TRBJ1-3; D is possibly TRBD1 (5 bases). Germline V CDR1 and CDR2: SGHDT, YYEEEE. CDR3 length: 17 amino acids. Trimming removed 0 bases at V and 0 bases at J, with 13 bases between. DNA of the CDR3: TGTGCCAGCAGCTTGGATGGAGGGGCCAGCTCTGGAAACACCATATATTTT. This encodes CASSLDGGASSGNTIYF.

The rearrangement links TRBV7-3 to TRBJ2-1; TRBD2 matches at 11 bases. Trimming at V came to 3 bases and at J to 5 bases, leaving 3 bases not matched to a gene. The CDR3 length is 15 residues. Germline V gene lookup returns CDR1 SGHTA and CDR2 FQGTGA. The CDR3 region has the DNA TGTGCCAGCAGCTTCGGGACTAGCGGAAACAATGAGCAGTTCTTC. This gives the protein CASSFGTSGNNEQFF.

This clone was seen once. The CDR3 spells CASSQVGRNYGYTF. CDR3 nucleotides: TGTGCCAGCAGCCAAGTCGGCCGCAACTATGGCTACACCTTC. This chain joins TRBV3-1 (or the pseudogene TRBV3-2) and TRBJ1-2; the D is unclear. This CDR3 has 14 residues. The germline V gene has CDR1 LGHDT and CDR2 YNNKEL (reference sequence). Trimming removed 1 base at V and 2 bases at J, with 8 bases between.